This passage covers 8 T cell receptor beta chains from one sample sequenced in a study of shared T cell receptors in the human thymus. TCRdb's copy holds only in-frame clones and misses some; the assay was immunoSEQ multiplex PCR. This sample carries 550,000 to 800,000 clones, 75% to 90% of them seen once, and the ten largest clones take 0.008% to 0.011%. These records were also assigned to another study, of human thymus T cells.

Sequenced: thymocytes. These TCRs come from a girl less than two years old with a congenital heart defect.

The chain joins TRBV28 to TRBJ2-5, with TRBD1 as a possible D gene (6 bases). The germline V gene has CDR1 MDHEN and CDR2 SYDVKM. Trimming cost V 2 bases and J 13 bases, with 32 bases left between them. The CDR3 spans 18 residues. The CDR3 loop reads CASSLTPELTGHSSPGYF. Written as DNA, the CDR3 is TGTGCCAGCAGTTTAACCCCGGAACTGACAGGCCACTCTTCCCCGGGGTACTTC.

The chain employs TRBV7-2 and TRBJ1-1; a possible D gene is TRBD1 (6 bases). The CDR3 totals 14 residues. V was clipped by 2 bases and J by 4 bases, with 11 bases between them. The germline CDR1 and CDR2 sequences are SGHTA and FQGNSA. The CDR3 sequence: CASSLTGSFTEAFF. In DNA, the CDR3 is TGTGCCAGCAGCTTAACAGGGTCCTTCACTGAAGCTTTCTTT. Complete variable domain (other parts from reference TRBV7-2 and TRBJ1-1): GAGVSQSPSNKVTEKGKDVELRCDPISGHTALYWYRQSLGQGLEFLIYFQGNSAPDKSGLPSDRFSAERTGGSVSTLTIQRTQQEDSAVYLCASSLTGSFTEAFFGQGTRLTVV.

Here the CDR3 DNA reads TGTGCCAGCACCCCCACGGGACAGAACTATGGCTACACCTTC. Its translation: CASTPTGQNYGYTF. V usage is TRBV6-5 and J usage is TRBJ1-2; 7 bases line up with TRBD1. The CDR3 consists of 14 residues. Unmatched junction bases numbered 7, after V lost 7 bases and J lost 2 bases. Germline loops: CDR1 MNHEY, CDR2 SVGAGI.

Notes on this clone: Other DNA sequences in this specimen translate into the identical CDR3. CDR3 sequence: CASSLYWFTYGYTF. CDR3 coding DNA: TGTGCCAGCAGCTTGTATTGGTTTACATATGGCTACACCTTC. This chain connects TRBV5-6 to TRBJ1-2, with no clear D. CDR3 length: 14 residues. Germline V gene sequence: CDR1 SGHDT, CDR2 YYEEEE. Trimming took 1 base from V and 5 from J, leaving 12 bases between them. Full variable domain (outside the CDR3, taken from reference TRBV5-6 and TRBJ1-2): DAGVTQSPTHLIKTRGQQVTLRCSPKSGHDTVSWYQQALGQGPQFIFQYYEEEERQRGNFPDRFSGHQFPNYSSELNVNALLLGDSALYLCASSLYWFTYGYTFGSGTRLTVV.

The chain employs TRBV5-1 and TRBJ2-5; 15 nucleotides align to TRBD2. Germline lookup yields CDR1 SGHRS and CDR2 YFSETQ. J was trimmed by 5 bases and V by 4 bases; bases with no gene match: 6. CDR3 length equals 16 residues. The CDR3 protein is CASSGTSGGHWETQYF. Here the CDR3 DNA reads TGCGCCAGCAGCGGGACTAGCGGGGGGCATTGGGAGACCCAGTACTTC.

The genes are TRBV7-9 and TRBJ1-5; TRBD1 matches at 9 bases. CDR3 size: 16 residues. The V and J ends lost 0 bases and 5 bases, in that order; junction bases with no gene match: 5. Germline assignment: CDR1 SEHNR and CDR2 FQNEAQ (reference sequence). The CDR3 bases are TGTGCCAGCAGCTTAGCGACGGACAGGGGTCATCAGCCCCAGCATTTT. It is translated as CASSLATDRGHQPQHF. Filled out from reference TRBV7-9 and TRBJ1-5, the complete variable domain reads DTGVSQNPRHKITKRGQNVTFRCDPISEHNRLYWYRQTLGQGPEFLTYFQNEAQLEKSRLLSDRFSAERPKGSFSTLEIQRTEQGDSAMYLCASSLATDRGHQPQHFGDGTRLSIL.

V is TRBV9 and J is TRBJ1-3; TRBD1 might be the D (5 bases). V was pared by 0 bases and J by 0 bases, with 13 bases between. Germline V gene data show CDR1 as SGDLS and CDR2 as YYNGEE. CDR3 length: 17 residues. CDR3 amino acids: CASSVADSDHSGNTIYF. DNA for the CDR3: TGTGCCAGCAGCGTAGCTGACAGCGACCACTCTGGAAACACCATATATTTT.

The CDR3 here is CASSLAKDRTGKADTEAFF. The CDR3 DNA is TGTGCCAGCAGCTTGGCAAAGGACAGGACCGGAAAAGCGGACACTGAAGCTTTCTTT. The V and J genes are TRBV5-5 and TRBJ1-1; 7 bases are shared with TRBD1. The CDR3 loop spans 19 amino acids. Germline loops: CDR1 SGHKS, CDR2 YYEKEE (reference sequence). V lost 0 bases to trimming and J lost 3 bases; unmatched junction nucleotides: 17. Based on the CDR3 plus reference TRBV5-5 and TRBJ1-1, the full variable domain is DAGVTQSPTHLIKTRGQQVTLRCSPISGHKSVSWYQQVLGQGPQFIFQYYEKEERGRGNFPDRFSARQFPNYSSELNVNALLLGDSALYLCASSLAKDRTGKADTEAFFGQGTRLTVV.